This TCR beta chain originates from a study of cytomegalovirus exposure and HLA in healthy donors. Across the study: Later analysis reported that the roughly 120 validation repertoires shared the platform of the approximately 670 first-cohort repertoires. Whole-study findings and limits: One later analysis, an examination of the 90 to 150 validation repertoires, found that first-cohort TCR clusters tended to co-occur in them. Across donors, most TCRs were seen rarely, yet some public ones were widespread.

TCRdb's table, derived via immunoSEQ multiplex PCR, lists solely in-frame clones and lacks some. Of tens of thousands of clones in the sample, around 96% are singletons; the top ten hold roughly 4.4%. Remarks on this clone: What it recognizes is unknown.

This CDR3 is built from 18 residues. Trimming removed 6 bases from V and 2 bases from J; junction bases left unmatched: 10. Germline CDR1 ENHRY, CDR2 SYGVKD. This TCR derives from a man between 18 and 29 years old in good health and CMV-seropositive. The rearrangement joins TRBV10-3 to TRBJ2-2; 12 positions agree with TRBD1. The specimen sequenced was PBMCs. The CDR3 spells CAIRGTGGDFHNTGELFF. CDR3 bases: TGTGCCATCAGGGGGACAGGGGGCGATTTTCACAACACCGGGGAGCTGTTTTTT.